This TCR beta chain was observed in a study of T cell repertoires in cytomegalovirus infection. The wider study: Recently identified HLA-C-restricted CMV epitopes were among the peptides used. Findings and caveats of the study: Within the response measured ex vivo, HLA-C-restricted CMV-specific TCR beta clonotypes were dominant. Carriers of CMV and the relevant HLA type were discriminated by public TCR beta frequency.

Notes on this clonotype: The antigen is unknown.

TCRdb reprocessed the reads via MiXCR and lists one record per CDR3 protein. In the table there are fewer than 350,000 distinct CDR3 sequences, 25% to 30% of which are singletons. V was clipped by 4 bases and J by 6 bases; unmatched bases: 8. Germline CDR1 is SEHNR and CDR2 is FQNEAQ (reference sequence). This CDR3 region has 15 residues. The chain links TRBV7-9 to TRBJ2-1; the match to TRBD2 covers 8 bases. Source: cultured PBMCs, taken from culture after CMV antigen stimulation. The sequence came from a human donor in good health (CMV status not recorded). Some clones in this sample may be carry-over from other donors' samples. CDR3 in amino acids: CASSYPKRESNEQFF. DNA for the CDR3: TGTGCCAGCAGCTACCCAAAGCGGGAGAGCAATGAGCAGTTCTTC.